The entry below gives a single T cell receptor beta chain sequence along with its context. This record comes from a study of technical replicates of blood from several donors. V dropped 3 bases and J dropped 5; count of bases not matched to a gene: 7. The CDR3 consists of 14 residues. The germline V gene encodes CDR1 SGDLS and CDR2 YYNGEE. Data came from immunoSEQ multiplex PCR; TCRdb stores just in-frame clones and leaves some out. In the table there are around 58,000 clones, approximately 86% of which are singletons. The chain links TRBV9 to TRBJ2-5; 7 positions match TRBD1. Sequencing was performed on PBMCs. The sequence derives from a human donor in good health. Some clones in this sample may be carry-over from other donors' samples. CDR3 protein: CASSAQGFGETQYF. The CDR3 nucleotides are TGTGCCAGCAGCGCACAGGGGTTTGGTGAGACCCAGTACTTC.